This T cell receptor (beta chain) was profiled in a study of shared clonotypes between healthy human individuals. TCRdb's copy holds only in-frame clones and misses some; the assay was immunoSEQ multiplex PCR. This table holds around 2,100,000 clones, around 96% found once. This clone was observed a single time. What it binds is unknown. The germline CDR1 and CDR2 sequences are MNHEY and SVGAGI. Deletions cut 1 base from V and 8 bases from J, with 20 bases between. The CDR3 length is 16 residues. Naivety among CD8 cells was defined by CD45RO negativity and positive CCR7 selection, thereby excluding terminally differentiated effector memory CD45RA+ cells. Findings of the study overall: The represented genetic and exposure-history diversity was limited by the small number of donors.

The specimen was naive CD8+ T cells sorted from blood. This clonotype originated in a man younger than 35 in good health. The chain has TRBV6-5 and TRBJ1-2; unclear D gene. As DNA, the CDR3 is TGTGCCAGCAGTTACTTAGGGCCGGTGTCCCAAGACGGCTACACCTTC. This codes for CASSYLGPVSQDGYTF.